This T cell receptor (beta chain) was retrieved from a study of T cells in Graves' hyperthyroidism and ophthalmopathy (dated by TCRdb to between 2018 and 2020). At the level of the whole study: Peripheral blood was sampled at the time of initial diagnosis, prior to any treatment. A discovery cohort of about a hundred patients, about 40 with Graves' ophthalmopathy and approximately 57 with stable Graves' hyperthyroidism, was used to find distinguishing TCR V-J signatures. Thyroid tissue and blood T-cell repertoires from roughly 6 Graves' hyperthyroidism patients were also compared in the study. The paper describes TCR Vbeta CDR3 sequencing of 135 peripheral blood samples, made up of some 42 ophthalmopathy patients, roughly 72 hyperthyroidism patients and approximately 17 progressor patients. Following sampling, methimazole starting at 30 mg daily was given to hyperthyroidism patients, and high-dose intravenous methylprednisolone was given to ophthalmopathy patients. Prospective prediction of ophthalmopathy was tested in an independent validation cohort consisting of under 20 hyperthyroidism patients and about 17 patients who later progressed to ophthalmopathy. The 100 or so discovery patients were randomly divided into training and test sets at a 7:3 ratio. The research as a whole found: During validation, the model predicted progression to ophthalmopathy a median of around 7 months ahead of onset, with around 70% sensitivity and about 72% specificity. Sample size was not statistically predetermined, and blinding of investigators to group allocation was not performed. A model built on a 13 V-J signature distinguished ophthalmopathy from stable hyperthyroidism, reaching 87.88% sensitivity and under 84% specificity in cross-validation and 80%/75% in testing. Most expanded thyroid clonotypes (frequency above 0.001) were also detected in blood, suggesting blood repertoires may reflect thyroid immune responses.

Graves' hyperthyroidism was defined as stable when no progression to ophthalmopathy occurred over 18 months of follow-up. Hyperthyroidism patients were aged 18 to 65 years and newly diagnosed, with disease duration of less than 2 months. The study excluded patients with uncontrolled infections, other autoimmune diseases, pregnancy or lactation. Clinical symptoms, serum thyroxine and TRAb, thyroid ultrasound, and orbital computed tomography formed the basis for the diagnoses. PBMCs were isolated from about 10 ml of fresh peripheral blood by Ficoll-Paque density gradient centrifugation. Total RNA was extracted using Trizol reagent, and RNA quality was assessed on an Agilent 2100 Bioanalyzer. This clonotype was seen at least ten times. This receptor's antigen is unknown. No per-base quality is available; no much larger clone lies one base away. TCR beta CDR3 regions were amplified from RNA transcripts. The first round of RT-PCR for the TCR CDR3 was performed with the HTBI primer set and the Qiagen OneStep RT-PCR kit. A second multiplex PCR round built the libraries, followed by size selection and purification. Sequencing of the libraries was done on an Illumina HiSeq2000 using paired-end 100 bp reads. On the authors' methods: SOAPnuke was used to process the raw data, throwing out any read that contained adapters or uncalled bases, had a mean Phred below 15, or lacked an exact constant-primer or identifier match. COPE v1.2.5 was used to merge the high-quality paired reads, and each unique nucleotide sequence was defined as a clonotype. Clonotypes were aligned to IMGT TRBV, TRBD and TRBJ reference segments using MiTCR v1.1. Analysis was restricted to V-J combinations with a frequency above 0.0001, which covered 98% to 99.2% of repertoires. A TCS score was defined as the ratio of F50 (clonal expansion) to E x V (chaos), with BLOSUM62-based TCRdist applied between CDR3 peptides within each V-J. Welch's t-statistics and random forest reduced roughly 540 V-J features to roughly 13, which were used in a naive Bayes classifier (R e1071). TCRdb trimmed public reads at Q25 via fastp, called clones via MiXCR and kept in-frame beta chains. Each entry merges the rows of one CDR3 protein and shows their most common DNA and genes. TCRdb's processing, not the study's, gives the V and J calls here. The table for this sample lists roughly 630,000 distinct CDR3 sequences; about a sixth of them were counted only once. The ten largest clones capture roughly 7.3% of the sample.

The trim is 6 bases for V and 6 bases for J, with a gap of 22 bases between the germline ends. The CDR3 has 16 amino acids, counting the end cysteine and phenylalanine. Only the CDR3 DNA is retained, 48 bases long and in frame from the first base. Based on the germline V gene, the CDR1 and CDR2 sequences are MDHEN and SYDVKM. Source material: blood. The rearrangement combines TRBV28 with TRBJ2-3; the D gene is perhaps TRBD1 or TRBD2, each of them matching over 5 bases. The sequence was obtained from a woman aged 30 to 39 with Graves' hyperthyroidism. The CDR3 protein sequence reads: CASSLENRSPGDTQYF. The DNA sequence is given as TGTGCCAGCAGCCTCGAGAACAGGTCCCCGGGGGATACGCAGTATTTT.